Sequencing of this TCR beta chain was carried out in a study of shared clonotypes between healthy human individuals. Notes on the study in general: Sharing of clonotypes among donors was expected to vary with sequencing depth.

Repertoires were generated with immunoSEQ multiplex PCR, while TCRdb's copy carries only in-frame clones and drops some. The sample consists of 2 million to 3 million clones, 93% of them appearing once. A single count supports this clone. Antigen: not known. The same CDR3 arises from other DNA sequences in this sample as well. Per the germline V gene, CDR1 is SGHRS and CDR2 is YFSETQ. J gave up 5 bases and V 4 bases, and 5 bases lay outside the gene matches. The CDR3 contains 13 residues. J is TRBJ2-5 and V is TRBV5-1; TRBD2 matches at 7 bases. Sequenced sample: naive CD4+ T cells from PBMCs. Specified subset: CD45RA+ positively selected. The TCR sequence derives from a man younger than 35 in good health. Some clones in this sample may be carry-over from other donors' samples. CDR3 coding DNA: TGCGCCAGCAGCGGCGGGAGCGGCGAGACCCAGTACTTC. Translating it yields CASSGGSGETQYF.